A single TCR beta chain is shown here with its context. These data are taken from a study of blood T cell repertoires in COVID-19. TCRdb's copy holds only in-frame clones and misses some; the assay was immunoSEQ multiplex PCR. The table lists hundreds of thousands of clones, about 91% of them singletons. V was pared by 4 bases and J by 7 bases, with 17 bases between. Per germline, CDR1 SGHRS and CDR2 YFSETQ. The CDR3 totals 14 residues. J is TRBJ1-2 and V is TRBV5-1; D gene ambiguous. The clonotype originates from a woman aged 40 to 50 who had recovered from COVID-19. Sequenced material: PBMCs or T cells enriched from blood (not recorded which). The CDR3 bases are TGCGCCAGCAGCATTGGGGATGGAGGAGTTGGCTACACCTTC. It codes for CASSIGDGGVGYTF.